Reported below is one T cell receptor (beta chain). Its target is not known. V shed 5 bases and J shed 4 bases, with 7 bases lying between them. The germline V gene has CDR1 SEHNR and CDR2 FQNEAQ (reference sequence). The CDR3 is 12 residues long. Data came from immunoSEQ multiplex PCR; TCRdb stores just in-frame clones and leaves some out. The top ten clones hold about 0.12% of a sample with some 20,000 clones, less than 98% of them seen once. This sample was taken from a study of T cells after posttransplantation cyclophosphamide. Study-level results: Skin or GI-infiltrating T cells shared few TRB sequences with blood. Recipient CMV seropositivity and CMV reactivation strongly tracked TRB clonality. Donor CD8+ memory clones often dominated recipient blood repertoires at later times.

The naive gate required viable CD3+CD4+ or CD3+CD8+ cells with CCR7+CD45RA+CD45RO-CD95-CD27+CD28+ phenotype. Peripheral blood was collected from the related graft donor on the marrow donation day. Material: naive CD4+ T cells sorted from PBMCs. This clonotype was sampled from a man aged 45-65 years in good health, CMV-negative, and a related stem cell transplant donor. The rearrangement joins TRBV7-9 to TRBJ2-3; D not certain. DNA for the CDR3: TGTGCCAGCAGCACCAACTCAGATACGCAGTATTTT. Translated, it gives CASSTNSDTQYF.